What follows are 4 T cell receptor beta chains derived from one specimen sequenced in a study of blood T cells in healthy people across ages. The use of a sample-barcoded 5' primer and a J-beta primer mix characterized a second PCR of roughly 6 to 11 cycles. Via MiXCR, TCRdb re-called the 5' RACE reads, giving one row per CDR3 protein. Here the sample spans around 800,000 distinct CDR3 sequences, about a quarter being singletons. These data were also reused for a study on T cells of mothers and their children.

Specimen: blood. All receptors derive from a boy between 10 and 17 years old in good health.

This chain connects TRBV2 to TRBJ2-5; 10 bases line up with TRBD2. The J call may be wrong; the DNA end is better matched by TRBJ2-1. Germline loops: CDR1 SNHLY, CDR2 FYNNEI. The CDR3 extends over 16 amino acids. The CDR3 spells CASSERASGGYNEQFF. CDR3 sequence (DNA): TGTGCCAGCAGTGAACGGGCTAGCGGGGGCTACAATGAGCAGTTCTTC.

This clonotype was seen a handful of times. The V and J genes are TRBV9 and TRBJ2-2, with a tentative D call TRBD2 (6 bases). The germline gives CDR1 SGDLS, CDR2 YYNGEE. The CDR3 covers 16 residues. The germline V and J ends were trimmed by 4 bases and 4 bases, with 17 bases remaining between them. Here the CDR3 DNA reads TGTGCCAGCAGCATGCTTGGCGGGGCGGGCACCGGGGAGCTGTTTTTT. It codes for CASSMLGGAGTGELFF. Full variable domain (outside the CDR3, taken from reference TRBV9 and TRBJ2-2): DSGVTQTPKHLITATGQRVTLRCSPRSGDLSVYWYQQSLDQGLQFLIQYYNGEERAKGNILERFSAQQFPDLHSELNLSSLELGDSALYFCASSMLGGAGTGELFFGEGSRLTVL.

The rearrangement links TRBV18 to TRBJ1-1; 7 nucleotides align to TRBD1. The CDR3 sequence is 13 residues long. The junction had 3 bases not matched to a gene; V was cut back by 4 bases and J by 4 bases. CDR1 KGHSH and CDR2 LQKENI come from the germline V gene. The CDR3 loop is CASSRPGGTEAFF. The CDR3 DNA sequence: TGTGCCAGCTCACGTCCAGGGGGCACTGAAGCTTTCTTT.

This clonotype was recorded a few times. The J gene is TRBJ2-4, the V gene TRBV10-1, with 10 bases that match TRBD1. Per germline, CDR1 WNHNN and CDR2 SYGVQD (reference sequence). This CDR3 contains 15 residues. The V gene end was trimmed by 0 bases and the J gene end by 7 bases; junction bases not matched to a gene: 3. CDR3 amino acids: CASSESTGGANIQYF. As DNA, the CDR3 is TGCGCCAGCAGTGAGTCGACAGGGGGCGCGAACATTCAGTACTTC.